A single T cell receptor (beta chain) is shown here with its context. This clonotype has ten or more counts. Its specific antigen is unknown. Qualities for individual bases were not recorded, and no much larger clone is one base off. From the cysteine through the phenylalanine, the CDR3 covers 13 amino acids. Only CDR3 DNA is held: 39 bases, read in frame from base 1. V lost 4 bases and J lost 4 bases; the stretch between them is 10 bases long. Libraries were prepared through multiplex PCR. Instrument used: Illumina HiSeq 4000. iRepertoire HTBI primers and Arm-PCR amplification of CDR3 regions were used to construct TCR beta libraries. Before sequencing, the PCR products underwent gel purification. Per the original workflow: Gene usage analysis of CDR3 amino acid clonotypes relied on the 60 to 65 TRBV and 14 TRBJ segments identified across samples. Filtered high-quality paired reads were merged into contigs using COPE and FqMerger. BLAST was used to align contigs to the IMGT TRBV, TRBD and TRBJ reference genes, and CDR3 was defined following IMGT. Any clonotype with a frequency above 0.1% was classified as a highly expanded clone. Shannon entropy served as the measure of repertoire diversity, while the Gini coefficient captured V-J evenness. A clonotype was considered public if more than one individual shared it. The public reads were reprocessed in TCRdb via fastp at Q25 and MiXCR, keeping in-frame beta chains. For every CDR3 protein sequence, its rows merge into one entry that carries the most common genes and DNA. In this record, the V and J calls reflect TCRdb's handling and not the investigators' own analysis. Present in this sample are a few hundred thousand distinct CDR3 sequences, about a sixth of which were seen just once. About 23% of the sample goes to the ten largest clones.

The data were taken from a study of regulatory T cells in long-lasting Graves disease (dated by TCRdb to about 2021). Background for the entire study: In the newly diagnosed Graves' disease group, patients had been taking antithyroid drugs for less than 3 months. The study took place in China and was registered as a clinical trial. A total of approximately 35 samples were covered by TCR sequencing, comprising approximately 13 persistent and approximately 20 newly diagnosed Graves' disease patients. Persistent Graves' disease patients were compared with newly diagnosed Graves' disease patients by peripheral blood TCR sequencing and RNA sequencing. Overall results and qualifications from the work: Persistent patients shared more public clonotypes among themselves (over 2,500) than newly diagnosed patients did (more than 850). Compared with newly diagnosed patients, patients with persistent Graves' disease had lower TCR Shannon entropy and fewer highly expanded clones, which suggests clonal expansion. Preferential use of TRBV28, TRBJ1-2 and TRBJ2-5 was observed in persistent disease, whereas TRBV20-1 and TRBJ2-1 were favored in newly diagnosed disease. The small sample size was acknowledged by the authors as a limitation that may reduce accuracy. Because the primary lesion, thyroid tissue, could not be accessed, the study looked at peripheral blood alone. Sequencing and analysis were limited to the TCR beta chain.

The meaning of the sample's time point label: newly diagnosed GD, antithyroid drugs for less than 3 months. RNA was extracted from PBMCs in TRIzol for both TCR sequencing and RNA sequencing. Graves' disease was diagnosed according to American Thyroid Association guidelines. The patients came from an endocrinology department in Xi'an, China. From each patient, roughly 9 milliliters of peripheral blood was collected into an EDTA anticoagulant tube. Ficoll Paque Plus density gradient separation was used to isolate PBMCs, and no additional T cell sorting was done. An Agilent 2100 Bioanalyzer and agarose gel were used to check RNA quality, and a NanoDrop 2000 was used to measure RNA concentration. These data were also reused for a study on T cells in Graves' hyperthyroidism and ophthalmopathy. That second report states: Stable Graves' hyperthyroidism was defined as the absence of progression to ophthalmopathy over 18 months of follow-up. Hyperthyroidism patients were newly diagnosed, with disease duration under 2 months, and aged 18 to 65 years. Patients with uncontrolled infections, other autoimmune diseases, pregnancy or lactation were excluded. Clinical symptoms, serum thyroxine and TRAb, thyroid ultrasound, and orbital computed tomography formed the basis for the diagnoses. The TCR CDR3 was subjected to a first round of RT-PCR using the HTBI primer set and the Qiagen OneStep RT-PCR kit. Most expanded thyroid clonotypes (frequency above 0.001) were also found in blood, which suggests that blood repertoires may mirror thyroid immune responses. Ophthalmopathy was separated from stable hyperthyroidism by a 13 V-J signature model, with 87.88% sensitivity and roughly 81% specificity obtained in cross-validation and 80%/75% obtained in testing. During validation, the model predicted progression to ophthalmopathy a median of about 5.9 months ahead of onset, with roughly 65% sensitivity and about 72% specificity. To identify distinguishing TCR V-J signatures, a discovery cohort of 100 or so patients was used, comprising 40 to 45 with Graves' ophthalmopathy and roughly 60 with stable Graves' hyperthyroidism. Whether ophthalmopathy could be predicted prospectively was tested in an independent validation cohort made up of approximately 19 hyperthyroidism patients plus 17 patients who later progressed to ophthalmopathy. The approximately 95 discovery patients were divided at random into training and test sets in a 7:3 ratio. In addition, the study compared T-cell repertoires in thyroid tissue and in blood from about 6 Graves' hyperthyroidism patients. After blood sampling, hyperthyroidism patients were treated with methimazole at a starting dose of 30 mg daily, and ophthalmopathy patients were treated with high-dose intravenous methylprednisolone. The libraries were constructed in a second round of multiplex PCR and then size-selected and purified. Libraries were sequenced paired-end with 100 bp reads on an Illumina HiSeq2000. Raw data were processed with SOAPnuke, discarding reads with adapters, uncalled bases, mean Phred below 15, or no exact constant-primer or identifier match. COPE v1.2.5 was used to merge the high-quality paired reads, and each unique nucleotide sequence was defined as a clonotype. Clonotypes were aligned to IMGT TRBV, TRBD and TRBJ reference segments using MiTCR v1.1. Analysis was restricted to V-J combinations with a frequency above 0.0001, which covered roughly 99% of repertoires. A TCS score was defined as the ratio of F50 (clonal expansion) to E x V (chaos), with BLOSUM62-based TCRdist applied between CDR3 peptides within each V-J. Welch's t-statistics and random forest reduced around 510 V-J features to 13, which were used in a naive Bayes classifier (R e1071). Sample size was not statistically predetermined, and investigators were not blinded to group allocation. The paper reports TCR Vbeta CDR3 sequencing of approximately 140 peripheral blood samples: fewer than 50 ophthalmopathy, under 80 hyperthyroidism and approximately 17 progressor patients.

Rearrangement joined TRBV12-3 or TRBV12-4 to TRBJ2-5, with no confidently assigned D gene. This sequence originates from a woman in her late teens or twenties with Graves disease. Donor details come from another sample of the same person, matched by shared clones. The input for sequencing was peripheral blood mononuclear cells (PBMCs), taken at new diagnosis, from a patient treated with antithyroid drugs. CDR3 protein: CASSSRRGETQYF. The DNA sequence follows: TGTGCCAGCAGTTCCAGGAGAGGAGAGACCCAGTACTTC.